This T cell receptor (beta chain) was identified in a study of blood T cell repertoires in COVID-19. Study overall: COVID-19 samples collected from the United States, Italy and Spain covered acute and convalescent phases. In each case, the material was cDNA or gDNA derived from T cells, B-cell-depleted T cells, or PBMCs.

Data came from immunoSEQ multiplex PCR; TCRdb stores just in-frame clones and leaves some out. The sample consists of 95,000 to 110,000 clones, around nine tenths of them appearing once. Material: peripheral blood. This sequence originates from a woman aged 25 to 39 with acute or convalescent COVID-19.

CDR3 coding DNA: TGTGCCAGCAGTTTCGGCGGGAGCGGCGAGCAGTACTTC. Translated: CASSFGGSGEQYF. V and J are TRBV28 and TRBJ2-7, with 7 nucleotides matching TRBD2. The J segment lost 6 bases and the V segment lost 3 bases, leaving 5 bases of the junction unmatched. The germline CDR1 and CDR2 sequences are MDHEN and SYDVKM. This CDR3 spans 13 amino acids. The full variable domain, in which reference TRBV28 and TRBJ2-7 provide the parts outside the CDR3, is DVKVTQSSRYLVKRTGEKVFLECVQDMDHENMFWYRQDPGLGLRLIYFSYDVKMKEKGDIPEGYSVSREKKERFSLILESASTNQTSMYLCASSFGGSGEQYFGPGTRLTVT.